The 22 T cell receptor beta chains reported below all come from one sample, sequenced in a study of cytomegalovirus exposure and HLA in healthy donors. Primers included in the PCR were 60 Vbeta and 13 Jbeta primers. Generated by immunoSEQ multiplex PCR, the TCRdb table keeps only in-frame clones and is missing some. Of over 130,000 clones in the sample, around 78% were seen once. Specimen: PBMCs. These receptors all stem from a woman aged 40-49 years in good health and CMV-seropositive.

The chain is built from TRBV7-2 and TRBJ2-1; D is perhaps TRBD2 (6 bases). The CDR3 covers 16 residues. Trimming pared 1 base from V and 4 bases from J, leaving 14 bases between. Germline assignment: CDR1 SGHTA and CDR2 FQGNSA. CDR3 bases: TGTGCCAGCAGCTTAGTAGGAGGGGCTGCTTACAATGAGCAGTTCTTC. Protein sequence: CASSLVGGAAYNEQFF.

V gene TRBV7-9 combines with J gene TRBJ2-3; TRBD2 matches at 9 bases. This CDR3 is 15 amino acids long. V lost 0 bases to trimming and J lost 5 bases; unmatched junction nucleotides: 3. The germline CDR1 and CDR2 sequences are SEHNR and FQNEAQ (reference sequence). The CDR3 DNA follows: TGTGCCAGCAGCTTAGCCGGCGGGAGGGTAGATACGCAGTATTTT. Amino acid sequence: CASSLAGGRVDTQYF.

This clone has only a few counts. The J gene is TRBJ2-2, the V gene TRBV30, with D tentatively TRBD2 (5 bases). The CDR3 runs 17 residues. Germline assignment: CDR1 GTSNPN and CDR2 SVGIG (reference sequence). The ends were cut back, 0 bases at V and 5 bases at J, with 19 bases in the middle. CDR3 loop: CAWSVAGLGSRTGELFF. CDR3 nucleotides: TGTGCCTGGAGTGTAGCCGGACTCGGCAGTCGAACCGGGGAGCTGTTTTTT.

The chain uses TRBV7-9 and TRBJ2-3; 8 nucleotides align to TRBD2. Germline assignment: CDR1 SEHNR and CDR2 FQNEAQ (reference sequence). V was pared by 4 bases and J by 5 bases, with 8 bases of the junction left unmatched. The length of the CDR3 is 15 residues. DNA of the CDR3: TGTGCCAGCAGCTCCCGACTAGCGAGAGAAGATACGCAGTATTTT. It encodes CASSSRLAREDTQYF.

The table lists this clone with a count of one. This chain uses TRBV6-6 with TRBJ2-7; 8 positions agree with TRBD1. The V gene end was trimmed by 5 bases and the J gene end by 6 bases; junction bases not matched to a gene: 9. This CDR3 is built from 14 residues. Germline V CDR1 and CDR2: MNHNY, SVGAGI (reference sequence). Here the CDR3 DNA reads TGTGCCAGCAGTGATCGACAGGGGAACGCCGAGCAGTACTTC. Its protein product is CASSDRQGNAEQYF.

This clone has only one observation. V gene TRBV9 combines with J gene TRBJ2-6; 8 nucleotides line up with TRBD1. The CDR3 is 18 amino acids. From germline, CDR1 is SGDLS and CDR2 YYNGEE. Trimming cost V 3 bases and J 0 bases; bases outside gene matches: 8. In DNA form, the CDR3 reads TGTGCCAGCAGCGCGACAGGGGAATGGGGCTCTGGGGCCAACGTCCTGACTTTC. This translates into CASSATGEWGSGANVLTF.

The rearrangement joins TRBV4-1 to TRBJ2-7; TRBD2 matches at 7 bases. V lost 4 bases and J lost 1; bases outside the gene matches: 7. The CDR3 spans 15 residues. Germline values: CDR1 MGHRA, CDR2 YSYEKL. The CDR3 DNA reads TGCGCCAGCAGCCCCTCTAGCGGCCCTTCCTACGAGCAGTACTTC. Its protein is CASSPSSGPSYEQYF.

The chain joins TRBV2 to TRBJ2-7; TRBD1 matches 7 bases. The CDR3 totals 14 residues. The germline V gene encodes CDR1 SNHLY and CDR2 FYNNEI. The ends lost 2 bases at V and 7 bases at J; junction bases unmatched: 8. CDR3 nucleotides: TGTGCCAGCAGTGAAAGGGCAGGGGGACAGGAGCAGTACTTC. Translated, it gives CASSERAGGQEQYF.

The rearrangement joins TRBV2 to TRBJ2-1; tentatively, D is TRBD2 (7 bases). Looked up from germline, CDR1 is SNHLY and CDR2 is FYNNEI. CDR3 size: 14 residues. The ends were cut back, 4 bases at V and 10 bases at J, with 17 bases in the middle. The CDR3 loop is CASSGAGAIGEQFF. In DNA form, the CDR3 reads TGTGCCAGCAGTGGCGCGGGGGCGATTGGGGAGCAGTTCTTC.

The chain is built from TRBV7-9 and TRBJ2-5; D not resolved. The CDR3 has 14 residues. Germline CDR1 and CDR2: SEHNR and FQNEAQ (reference sequence). V gave up 2 bases and J gave up 2 bases, with 9 bases separating them. The CDR3 is CASSLYGGQETQYF. As DNA, the CDR3 is TGTGCCAGCAGCTTATATGGCGGTCAAGAGACCCAGTACTTC.

The J gene is TRBJ2-7, the V gene TRBV4-1; tentative D call: TRBD2 (5 bases). The CDR3 is 15 amino acids. Deletions cut 1 base from V and 2 bases from J, with 12 bases between. From germline, CDR1 is MGHRA and CDR2 YSYEKL. The CDR3 DNA reads as TGCGCCAGCAGCCAAGTTGACGGGATTACCTACGAGCAGTACTTC. Its protein is CASSQVDGITYEQYF.

A few counts support this clone. The chain uses TRBV11-3 and TRBJ1-2, with 8 bases matching TRBD1. CDR1 and CDR2 (germline): SGHNT, YENEEA. The junction had 4 bases not matched to a gene; V was cut back by 5 bases and J by 8 bases. The CDR3 runs to 12 residues. CDR3 nucleotide sequence: TGTGCCAGCAGCCCAGGGGGCGGCGGCTACACCTTC. Translation: CASSPGGGGYTF.

The chain uses TRBV28 and TRBJ1-5; 7 bases are shared with TRBD1. The V segment lost 6 bases and the J segment 5 bases; nucleotides outside the gene matches: 4. CDR3 length: 13 residues. Germline V gene sequence: CDR1 MDHEN, CDR2 SYDVKM. CDR3 nucleotides: TGTGCCAGCAGCCTCAGGGGGGATCAGCCCCAGCATTTT. It yields the protein CASSLRGDQPQHF.

The chain links TRBV6-5 to TRBJ2-7, with TRBD1 identical over 7 bases. Unmatched junction bases numbered 4, after V lost 2 bases and J lost 0 bases. Looked up from germline, CDR1 is MNHEY and CDR2 is SVGAGI. The CDR3 contains 15 residues. CDR3 nucleotides: TGTGCCAGCAGTTACCTTCACAGGGGCTCCTACGAGCAGTACTTC. Residues: CASSYLHRGSYEQYF.

The V gene is TRBV2, the J gene TRBJ1-2; perhaps TRBD1 as D (5 bases). Trimming pared 4 bases from V and 0 bases from J, leaving 9 bases between. The CDR3 runs 14 residues. CDR1 and CDR2 (germline): SNHLY, FYNNEI. In DNA, the CDR3 is TGTGCCAGCAGTGGGAGCAGGGCTAACTATGGCTACACCTTC. Translation gives CASSGSRANYGYTF.

This chain joins TRBV7-9 and TRBJ2-7; possibly TRBD2 for D (7 bases). The germline V gene has CDR1 SEHNR and CDR2 FQNEAQ (reference sequence). The germline V and J ends were trimmed by 5 bases and 1 base, with 15 bases remaining between them. This CDR3 spans 15 amino acids. CDR3 loop: CASSKGGRESYEQYF. CDR3 in DNA: TGTGCCAGCAGCAAGGGGGGGAGGGAATCCTACGAGCAGTACTTC.

V usage is TRBV7-3 and J usage is TRBJ2-5; 8 positions match TRBD2. The CDR3 contains 13 residues. The germline V gene encodes CDR1 SGHTA and CDR2 FQGTGA. Trimming cost V 4 bases and J 5 bases; bases outside gene matches: 3. The CDR3 nucleotides read TGTGCCAGCAGCTGGGGACTAGGTGAGACCCAGTACTTC. Translation: CASSWGLGETQYF.

The V gene is TRBV11-2, the J gene TRBJ2-1; 11 nucleotides line up with TRBD2. Losses at the gene ends were 5 bases for V and 6 bases for J; bases not matched to a gene: 6. The CDR3 has 15 residues. Germline CDR1 SGHAT, CDR2 FQNNGV. The CDR3 reads CASSPTSGSFNEQFF. The DNA of the CDR3 is TGTGCCAGCAGCCCCACTAGCGGGAGTTTCAATGAGCAGTTCTTC.

This rearrangement joins TRBV27 to TRBJ2-7; TRBD1 matches at 9 bases. The germline V gene encodes CDR1 MNHEY and CDR2 SMNVEV (reference sequence). J lost 6 bases, V lost 2 bases, and 5 bases had no gene match. The CDR3 length is 14 residues. The chain's CDR3 is CASSLVGTGTEQYF. DNA of the CDR3: TGTGCCAGCAGTTTAGTCGGGACAGGGACCGAGCAGTACTTC.

This chain connects TRBV4-1 to TRBJ2-2, with 8 bases aligning to TRBD2. CDR1 and CDR2 from the germline V gene are MGHRA and YSYEKL. The CDR3 has 15 amino acids. Losses at the gene ends were 4 bases for V and 4 bases for J; bases not matched to a gene: 5. The CDR3 coding sequence is TGCGCCAGCAGCCTCATAGCGGGAAGCACCGGGGAGCTGTTTTTT. Amino acid sequence: CASSLIAGSTGELFF.

This clone appeared a single time. V is TRBV18 and J is TRBJ1-1; 8 positions agree with TRBD1. CDR3 size: 15 residues. CDR1 and CDR2 from the germline V gene are KGHSH and LQKENI. The trim removed 3 bases at V and 1 base at J, leaving 4 bases unmatched. The CDR3 loop reads CASSPRDRRNTEAFF. The CDR3 DNA is TGTGCCAGCTCACCTCGGGACAGGAGGAACACTGAAGCTTTCTTT.

The V and J genes are TRBV9 and TRBJ2-2, with 8 bases fitting TRBD2. After removal of 0 bases from V and 5 bases from J, the junction contained 0 bases not matched to a gene. This CDR3 region has 14 residues. The germline gives CDR1 SGDLS, CDR2 YYNGEE. The CDR3 spells CASSVVAGTGELFF. CDR3 in DNA: TGTGCCAGCAGCGTAGTAGCGGGAACCGGGGAGCTGTTTTTT.